These T cell receptor beta chains were read from a single sample in a study of blood T cells in healthy people across ages. TCRdb re-called the 5' RACE reads with MiXCR, one entry per CDR3 protein. The sample includes some 1,500,000 distinct CDR3 sequences, roughly 43% of them seen just once. Sequenced material: blood. The receptor set was obtained from a woman under 30 in good health. CDR3s include the opening cysteine and the closing phenylalanine or tryptophan. The D gene is left open where the match is weak. Size is omitted from some rows. Given values are once, few, many or a class for expanded clones.

j_call | clone_size | d_call | v_call | cdr3_nt | cdr3_aa
TRBJ1-2 | few | . | TRBV20-1 | TGCAGTGCTAGGATGGACCGCTCCAATGGCTACACCTTC | CSARMDRSNGYTF
TRBJ1-1 | . | . | TRBV4-3 | TGCGCCAGCAGCCAAGAAGTGGAGAGAGGGCTAGCTTTCTTT | CASSQEVERGLAFF
TRBJ2-1 | . | . | TRBV25-1 | TGTGCCAGCAGTGAATCCTCCTCAGGAGACTGGCGGGTTCGCAATGAGCAGTTCTTC | CASSESSSGDWRVRNEQFF
TRBJ1-5 | . | TRBD1 | TRBV5-6 | TGTGCCAGCAGCCACCGGACAGGGGGCCTTGGGCAGCCCCAGCATTTT | CASSHRTGGLGQPQHF
TRBJ1-2 | few | TRBD1 | TRBV20-1 | TGCAGTGCATCCGGACAGGCCGCTGGTAACTATGGCTACACCTTC | CSASGQAAGNYGYTF
TRBJ2-1 | . | TRBD2 | TRBV20-1 | TGCAGTGCCAATAGGTTGGCGGGGGGAGAGCAGTTCTTC | CSANRLAGGEQFF
TRBJ1-4 | . | TRBD1 | TRBV25-1 | TGTGCCAGCAGCCAACAGGGGGCGAATGAAAAACTGTTTTTT | CASSQQGANEKLFF
TRBJ2-1 | . | TRBD2 | TRBV9 | TGTGCCAGCAGCGTACAAAACCGAGCTCCCGGGACTAGCGGGATCGTCTCCTACAATGAGCAGTTCTTC | CASSVQNRAPGTSGIVSYNEQFF
TRBJ2-7 | . | TRBD2 | TRBV27 | TGTGCCAGCAGTTTGTGGCGGGGGGGCCCCTACGAGCAGTACTTC | CASSLWRGGPYEQYF
TRBJ2-1 | few | TRBD2 | TRBV20-1 | TGCAGTGCTAGCTCACCGACTAGCGGGGGAAATGAGCAGTTCTTC | CSASSPTSGGNEQFF
TRBJ2-6 | . | TRBD1 | TRBV6-1 | TGTGCCAGCGGCAAGGGGGCGTCCGGGGCCAACGTCCTGACTTTC | CASGKGASGANVLTF
TRBJ1-5 | . | TRBD1 | TRBV6-2/TRBV6-3 | TGTGCCAGCGGAGGACAGGGAATCAATCAGCCCCAGCATTTT | CASGGQGINQPQHF
TRBJ2-5 | few | TRBD1 | TRBV7-8 | TGTGCCAGCAGCTATGTCCTCAGGGGGCAACAAGAGACCCAGTACTTC | CASSYVLRGQQETQYF
TRBJ2-6 | . | . | TRBV2 | TGTGCCAGCAAAGGACGGCACTCTGGGGCCAACGTCCTGACTTTC | CASKGRHSGANVLTF
TRBJ2-3 | . | TRBD2 | TRBV20-1 | TGCAGTGCTCTTAGCGGGAGCTGGCCGGGGACAGATACGCAGTATTTT | CSALSGSWPGTDTQYF
TRBJ1-2 | . | TRBD1 | TRBV6-5 | TGTGCCAGCAGCCACGTGACAGGGGGCGGCTACACCTTC | CASSHVTGGGYTF
TRBJ2-1 | few | . | TRBV7-2 | TGTGCCAGCAGCCTAGACGGCACCAATGAGCAGTTCTTC | CASSLDGTNEQFF
TRBJ1-2 | few | . | TRBV27 | TGTGCCAGCAGTTTGTCCCTAGCACATGGCTACACCTTC | CASSLSLAHGYTF
TRBJ2-5 | many | TRBD2 | TRBV7-2 | TGTGCCAGCAGCTTCCAGGGACTAGCGGGAGAGGAGACCCAGTACTTC | CASSFQGLAGEETQYF
TRBJ2-2 | . | TRBD2 | TRBV7-2 | TGTGCCAGCAGCTTAGTTAGGCTAGCGGGAAACACCGGGGAGCTGTTTTTT | CASSLVRLAGNTGELFF
TRBJ2-1 | many | . | TRBV5-1 | TGCGCCAGCAGCTTGGGACCAGACAATGAGCAGTTCTTC | CASSLGPDNEQFF
TRBJ1-1 | . | . | TRBV30 | TGTGCCTGGAGTCGACAGAGACCCATGAACACTGAAGCTTTCTTT | CAWSRQRPMNTEAFF
TRBJ2-1 | . | . | TRBV28 | TGTGCCAGCAGTTTTGGATTTCATGAGCAGTTCTTC | CASSFGFHEQFF
TRBJ2-5 | . | TRBD2 | TRBV6-2/TRBV6-3 | TGTGCCGTCCGGACTAGCGGGAGGGGAGAGACCCAGTACTTC | CAVRTSGRGETQYF
TRBJ2-7 | . | . | TRBV20-1 | TGCAGTGGTACCCCCCTCGAGGGCCAATGCTCCTACGAGCAGTACTTC | CSGTPLEGQCSYEQYF